Below, 7 T cell receptor beta chains from the same sample are listed, as sequenced in a study of early T cells in non-severe SARS-CoV-2 infection (dated by TCRdb to 2020 to 2023). The protocol used for the library was 5' RACE. The instrument was a NextSeq 500. The public reads were quality trimmed at Q25 with fastp and then assembled into clones with MiXCR by TCRdb, keeping productive beta chains. When rows share a CDR3 protein, they turn into one entry using the most common DNA and genes. Across this sample there are tens of thousands of distinct CDR3 sequences, with 10% seen only once. The top ten clones comprise roughly 15% of the sample. The source material was whole blood, sampled at baseline. The receptors originated from an adult who was a healthcare worker with PCR-confirmed SARS-CoV-2 infection or an uninfected control (not recorded which).

The rearrangement links TRBV20-1 to TRBJ1-3; D is unclear. The CDR3 has 14 residues. CDR1 and CDR2 (germline): DFQATT, SNEGSKA (reference sequence). The V and J ends lost 4 bases and 4 bases respectively, with 14 bases between them. DNA of the CDR3: TGCAGTGCTATCCAGGATCTAGGAGGAAACACCATATATTTT. Translating it yields CSAIQDLGGNTIYF.

This clonotype turned up a few times. This sequence joins TRBV20-1 and TRBJ1-5, with TRBD1 matching over 9 bases. The CDR3 is 13 amino acids. Germline V gene data show CDR1 as DFQATT and CDR2 as SNEGSKA (reference sequence). The V and J ends lost 4 bases and 7 bases, in that order; junction bases with no gene match: 5. The CDR3 sequence is CSAKWTGDQPQHF. In DNA, the CDR3 is TGCAGTGCTAAATGGACAGGGGACCAGCCCCAGCATTTT.

The genes are TRBV7-2 and TRBJ2-1; 8 positions agree with TRBD1. CDR3 length equals 14 residues. With V trimmed by 3 bases and J by 2 bases, 0 bases remained unmatched. The germline gives CDR1 SGHTA, CDR2 FQGNSA. CDR3 loop: CASSLGQAYNEQFF. The CDR3 DNA is TGTGCCAGCAGCTTGGGACAGGCCTACAATGAGCAGTTCTTC.

The chain combines TRBV6-5 with TRBJ2-1; D is ambiguous. V was trimmed by 2 bases and J by 3 bases, leaving 11 bases between them. Per the germline V gene, CDR1 is MNHEY and CDR2 is SVGAGI. This CDR3 is built from 15 residues. CDR3 bases: TGTGCCAGCAGTTACAGACAACCGTACTACAATGAGCAGTTCTTC. Residues: CASSYRQPYYNEQFF.

This rearrangement joins TRBV20-1 to TRBJ2-7, with 9 bases fitting TRBD2. CDR3 length: 15 amino acids. Germline V lookup: CDR1 DFQATT, CDR2 SNEGSKA (reference sequence). Unmatched junction bases numbered 13, after V lost 0 bases and J lost 10 bases. The CDR3 DNA follows: TGCAGTGCTAGAGATATAGGGCTAGCGGGAACCCCTCAGTACTTC. Residues: CSARDIGLAGTPQYF.

This clonotype was counted a few times. The chain recombines TRBV15 with TRBJ2-2, with 9 bases matching TRBD2. Trimming at V came to 1 base and at J to 7 bases, leaving 1 base not matched to a gene. Germline loops: CDR1 LNHNV, CDR2 YYDKDF (reference sequence). The CDR3 has 14 amino acids. The CDR3 reads CATSRGGGDGELFF. The CDR3, as DNA: TGTGCCACCAGCAGAGGCGGGGGGGACGGGGAGCTGTTTTTT.

Here the CDR3 reads CASSLGRSPYEQYF. The CDR3 nucleotides are TGTGCCAGCAGTCTCGGGAGGTCCCCCTACGAGCAGTACTTC. This chain links TRBV28 with TRBJ2-7; 7 nucleotides agree with TRBD2. Germline V gene lookup returns CDR1 MDHEN and CDR2 SYDVKM. V lost 5 bases to trimming and J lost 2 bases; unmatched junction nucleotides: 6. This CDR3 spans 14 amino acids.